The 6 T cell receptor beta chains given below trace back to one sample, sequenced in a study of blood T cell repertoires in COVID-19. Repertoires were generated with immunoSEQ multiplex PCR, while TCRdb's copy carries only in-frame clones and drops some. The profile covers around 180,000 clones, with about 88% appearing a single time and under 3% taken by the ten largest. Sequenced input: PBMCs or T cells enriched from blood (not recorded which). The receptors here all came from a woman between 40 and 55 years old with acute COVID-19.

This clone was seen just once. The rearrangement links TRBV6-5 to TRBJ1-1; 9 bases map to TRBD1. Germline V gives CDR1 MNHEY, CDR2 SVGAGI. Losses at the gene ends were 7 bases for V and 9 bases for J; bases not matched to a gene: 12. The CDR3 has 14 amino acids. The CDR3 DNA is TGTGCCAGCACTAAAAGGGGGACAGGGCAACAAGCTTTCTTT. It specifies CASTKRGTGQQAFF.

The chain links TRBV4-2 to TRBJ1-1, with 10 bases that match TRBD1. This CDR3 is built from 18 residues. The V gene's germline CDR1 is LGHNA and CDR2 YNFKEQ. The junction had 10 bases not matched to a gene; V was cut back by 0 bases and J by 3 bases. This CDR3 reads CASSQDRRWGTGDTEAFF. The CDR3 coding sequence is TGTGCCAGCAGCCAAGATCGGCGGTGGGGGACAGGGGACACTGAAGCTTTCTTT.

The chain combines TRBV2 with TRBJ1-1, with D tentatively TRBD1 (5 bases). Trimming removed 5 bases at V and 0 bases at J, with 13 bases between. CDR1 and CDR2 (germline): SNHLY, FYNNEI. The CDR3 runs 15 residues. CDR3 in DNA: TGTGCCAGCAGTCTGATGGGGGGTCTGAACACTGAAGCTTTCTTT. This translates into CASSLMGGLNTEAFF.

The chain couples TRBV7-2 to TRBJ2-1, with a tentative D call TRBD2 (6 bases). This CDR3 has 16 residues. Deletions cut 0 bases from V and 7 bases from J, with 16 bases between. Germline V gives CDR1 SGHTA, CDR2 FQGNSA. The CDR3 loop is CASSLAGGGPQNEQFF. In DNA, the CDR3 is TGTGCCAGCAGCTTAGCGGGAGGCGGGCCCCAGAATGAGCAGTTCTTC. Based on the CDR3 plus reference TRBV7-2 and TRBJ2-1, the full variable domain is GAGVSQSPSNKVTEKGKDVELRCDPISGHTALYWYRQSLGQGLEFLIYFQGNSAPDKSGLPSDRFSAERTGGSVSTLTIQRTQQEDSAVYLCASSLAGGGPQNEQFFGPGTRLTVL.

The gene calls are TRBV11-2 and TRBJ2-2; 11 positions match TRBD2. J gave up 7 bases and V 2 bases, and 6 bases lay outside the gene matches. From germline, CDR1 is SGHAT and CDR2 FQNNGV. CDR3 length: 16 amino acids. The CDR3 protein is CASSLLAGGLHGELFF. CDR3 coding DNA: TGTGCCAGCAGCTTACTAGCGGGGGGTTTGCACGGGGAGCTGTTTTTT.

The chain has TRBV5-4 and TRBJ2-5; 10 bases are a match to TRBD2. After removal of 0 bases from V and 5 bases from J, the junction contained 13 bases not matched to a gene. CDR1 is SGHNT, CDR2 YYREEE, per germline (reference sequence). This CDR3 spans 18 amino acids. CDR3 region: CASSLDVWTSGNRETQYF. CDR3 in DNA: TGTGCCAGCAGCTTGGATGTTTGGACTAGCGGTAATCGGGAGACCCAGTACTTC.